The 14 T cell receptor beta chains presented below share a single source sample, sequenced in a study of T cell changes during pregnancy in multiple sclerosis. Repertoires were generated with immunoSEQ multiplex PCR, while TCRdb's copy carries only in-frame clones and drops some. This sample has under 60,000 clones, with about 91% found just once. The specimen was CD8+ T cells from peripheral blood mononuclear cells, collected after pregnancy. The receptors here all came from a female donor with multiple sclerosis, enrolled in a pregnancy study.

The J gene is TRBJ2-4, the V gene TRBV11-2; tentative D call: TRBD1 (5 bases). The V gene's germline CDR1 is SGHAT and CDR2 FQNNGV. Trimming removed 3 bases from V and 8 bases from J, with 11 bases in between. The CDR3 extends over 13 amino acids. CDR3 residues: CASSLGRVDIQYF. In nucleotides, the CDR3 is TGTGCCAGCAGCTTGGGGCGTGTGGACATTCAGTACTTC. Looking up the rest from reference TRBV11-2 and TRBJ2-4 gives the full variable domain: EAGVAQSPRYKIIEKRQSVAFWCNPISGHATLYWYQQILGQGPKLLIQFQNNGVVDDSQLPKDRFSAERLKGVDSTLKIQPAKLEDSAVYLCASSLGRVDIQYFGAGTRLSVL.

The CDR3 DNA follows: TGTGCCAGCAAGGAACAGGGGGATGCCTACGAGCAGTACTTC. As protein: CASKEQGDAYEQYF. The V and J genes are TRBV6-5 and TRBJ2-7, with 8 bases aligning to TRBD1. Germline assignment: CDR1 MNHEY and CDR2 SVGAGI. The CDR3 is 14 residues long. After removal of 7 bases from V and 2 bases from J, the junction contained 7 bases not matched to a gene.

V is TRBV27 and J is TRBJ2-3, with D perhaps TRBD1 (6 bases). V was clipped by 3 bases and J by 2 bases, with 15 bases between them. Germline V gene sequence: CDR1 MNHEY, CDR2 SMNVEV (reference sequence). This CDR3 comprises 16 residues. The CDR3 is CASSLSVDSLTDTQYF. CDR3 in DNA: TGTGCCAGCAGTTTGAGCGTGGACAGTCTCACAGATACGCAGTATTTT.

This clone was recorded once. The CDR3 DNA sequence: TGTGCCATCAGTGAGTCGGGAGCGGGGGATGTAAACATTCAGTACTTC. This translates into CAISESGAGDVNIQYF. The genes are TRBV10-3 and TRBJ2-4, with 8 positions matching TRBD2. Per the germline V gene, CDR1 is ENHRY and CDR2 is SYGVKD. The CDR3 is made up of 16 amino acids. After removal of 0 bases from V and 6 bases from J, the junction contained 7 bases not matched to a gene.

The J gene is TRBJ1-1, the V gene TRBV30; 10 bases agree with TRBD1. The germline V gene encodes CDR1 GTSNPN and CDR2 SVGIG (reference sequence). V was pared by 4 bases and J by 4 bases, with 3 bases of the junction left unmatched. This CDR3 is built from 13 residues. CDR3 sequence: CAWNRDRGTEAFF. The CDR3 nucleotides read TGTGCCTGGAACCGGGACAGGGGCACTGAAGCTTTCTTT.

The V and J genes are TRBV11-2 and TRBJ2-1; 8 bases line up with TRBD2. The germline CDR1 and CDR2 sequences are SGHAT and FQNNGV. CDR3 size: 15 residues. Trimming at V came to 1 base and at J to 14 bases, leaving 13 bases not matched to a gene. This CDR3 is CASSLGGTRFSGEFF. The CDR3 region has the DNA TGTGCCAGCAGCTTAGGCGGGACTAGATTTTCAGGGGAGTTCTTC.

This chain connects TRBV7-6 to TRBJ1-1; no definite D call. This CDR3 region has 15 residues. V dropped 1 base and J dropped 0 bases, with 9 bases sitting between them. The germline V gene encodes CDR1 SGHVS and CDR2 FNYEAQ. CDR3 DNA: TGTGCCAGCAGCTTAGTTCCAGCGATGAACACTGAAGCTTTCTTT. Translating gives CASSLVPAMNTEAFF.

This rearrangement joins TRBV9 to TRBJ2-1; a possible D gene is TRBD1 (5 bases). The CDR3 runs 12 residues. Germline V gene data show CDR1 as SGDLS and CDR2 as YYNGEE. V gave up 4 bases and J gave up 7 bases, with 9 bases separating them. The CDR3 loop reads CASSTRQNEQFF. CDR3 DNA: TGTGCCAGCAGCACCCGACAGAATGAGCAGTTCTTC.

This clone was seen only once. This chain links TRBV30 with TRBJ2-7; D is possibly TRBD1 (5 bases). The CDR3 length is 12 residues. V gave up 1 base and J gave up 4 bases, with 8 bases separating them. CDR1 and CDR2 from the germline V gene are GTSNPN and SVGIG (reference sequence). The CDR3 region is CAWSATDYEQYF. CDR3 DNA sequence: TGTGCCTGGAGTGCGACAGATTACGAGCAGTACTTC.

The count of this clone is one. In DNA form, the CDR3 reads TGCGCCAGCAGTAATCCTAGCGGGGGGACTCGATACAATGAGCAGTTCTTC. It specifies CASSNPSGGTRYNEQFF. The chain employs TRBV10-2 and TRBJ2-1, with TRBD2 matching over 11 bases. The germline gives CDR1 WSHSY, CDR2 SAAADI. V shed 5 bases and J 4 bases; nucleotides not matched to a gene: 10. CDR3 length: 17 residues.

This clone was counted a single time. This rearrangement joins TRBV29-1 to TRBJ1-1, with 9 nucleotides matching TRBD1. CDR1 is SQVTM, CDR2 ANQGSEA, per germline. Trimming took 3 bases from V and 1 from J; bases not matched to a gene: 3. The CDR3 spans 14 residues. In DNA, the CDR3 is TGCAGCGTTGATCCGGGACAGGGGAACACTGAAGCTTTCTTT. Amino acids: CSVDPGQGNTEAFF.

The gene calls are TRBV14 and TRBJ1-1; 10 bases align to TRBD1. V lost 4 bases, J lost 3 bases, and 5 bases stayed unmatched. The CDR3 sequence is 15 residues long. Germline V lookup: CDR1 SGHDN, CDR2 FVKESK. The chain's CDR3 is CASSPDRGYYTEAFF. Written as DNA, the CDR3 is TGTGCCAGCAGCCCGGACAGGGGGTATTACACTGAAGCTTTCTTT.

The chain uses TRBV5-1 and TRBJ2-5; 11 nucleotides line up with TRBD2. The CDR3 is made up of 16 amino acids. V shed 1 base, J shed 1 base, and the junction held 3 bases outside the gene matches. Germline CDR1 SGHRS, CDR2 YFSETQ. CDR3 residues: CASSLPLAGGQETQYF. Written as DNA, the CDR3 is TGCGCCAGCAGCTTGCCTCTAGCGGGGGGCCAAGAGACCCAGTACTTC.

V gene TRBV7-9 combines with J gene TRBJ2-5; D not certain. The CDR3 is 15 residues long. CDR1 and CDR2 from the germline V gene are SEHNR and FQNEAQ (reference sequence). The ends were cut back, 2 bases at V and 1 base at J, with 11 bases in the middle. CDR3 sequence reads: CASSLFVRSQETQYF. The CDR3 bases are TGTGCCAGCAGCTTATTCGTTAGAAGCCAAGAGACCCAGTACTTC.